This is a list of T cell receptor beta chains from one sample in a study of cytomegalovirus exposure and HLA in healthy donors. Clones were read by immunoSEQ multiplex PCR, and TCRdb kept only the in-frame ones, dropping some. This repertoire comprises about 200,000 clones; its ten largest clones make up approximately 6.5%. Sequencing was done on a sample of PBMCs. The receptors here all came from a man aged 25 to 40 in good health and CMV-seronegative. CDR3s include the opening cysteine and the closing phenylalanine or tryptophan. A D gene is named only where the DNA matches it firmly.

J	D	V	CDR3	DNA
TRBJ2-5	TRBD2	TRBV9	CASSIRPSGGSETQYF	TGTGCCAGCAGCATCCGGCCTAGCGGGGGATCGGAGACCCAGTACTTC
TRBJ1-5	.	TRBV28	CASSLFASSQPQHF	TGTGCCAGCAGTTTATTCGCTAGCAGTCAGCCCCAGCATTTT
TRBJ2-5	TRBD1	TRBV7-9	CASSPPGGSETQYF	TGTGCCAGCAGCCCCCCAGGGGGCTCGGAGACCCAGTACTTC
TRBJ1-4	TRBD1	TRBV10-2	CASSESFRGREKLFF	TGCGCCAGCAGTGAGTCGTTCAGGGGGCGAGAAAAACTGTTTTTT
TRBJ2-2	.	TRBV5-1	CASSLKNIGELFF	TGCGCCAGCAGCTTGAAGAACATCGGGGAGCTGTTTTTT
TRBJ1-2	.	TRBV4-1	CASSRYSVAADYGYTF	TGCGCCAGCAGCCGGTACTCGGTCGCCGCGGACTATGGCTACACCTTC
TRBJ2-7	TRBD2	TRBV29-1	CSASGGRKDTSGVTYEQYF	TGCAGCGCTTCAGGGGGCAGGAAGGACACTAGCGGGGTGACCTACGAGCAGTACTTC
TRBJ2-7	.	TRBV25-1	CASSEPGHVLSYEQYF	TGTGCCAGCAGTGAACCGGGACATGTTCTTTCCTACGAGCAGTACTTC
TRBJ1-1	TRBD1	TRBV5-1	CASSPGQGALKTEAFF	TGCGCCAGCAGCCCTGGACAGGGGGCATTAAAGACTGAAGCTTTCTTT
TRBJ2-5	.	TRBV27	CASSQKQQVQETQYF	TGTGCCAGCAGCCAAAAACAACAGGTTCAAGAGACCCAGTACTTC
TRBJ1-5	.	TRBV27	CASSLFRGYQPQHF	TGTGCCAGCAGTTTATTTCGGGGTTATCAGCCCCAGCATTTT
TRBJ2-5	TRBD1	TRBV28	CASSLGGEETQYF	TGTGCCAGCAGTCTAGGGGGCGAAGAGACCCAGTACTTC
TRBJ1-4	.	TRBV2	CASRDTMVGKLFF	TGTGCCAGCAGGGACACCATGGTGGGAAAACTGTTTTTT
TRBJ2-1	.	TRBV5-6	CASSLARNEQFF	TGTGCCAGCAGCTTGGCCCGCAATGAGCAGTTCTTC
TRBJ1-2	TRBD1	TRBV30	CAWSVPDRDNYGYTF	TGTGCCTGGAGTGTACCCGACAGGGATAACTATGGCTACACCTTC
TRBJ2-7	.	TRBV7-9	CASSLGPLSYEQYF	TGTGCCAGCAGCTTAGGGCCCCTCTCCTACGAGCAGTACTTC
TRBJ2-3	.	TRBV5-1	CASSWGQGLVDTQYF	TGCGCCAGCAGCTGGGGACAGGGACTAGTAGATACGCAGTATTTT
TRBJ2-3	.	TRBV7-6	CASSSSGARADTQYF	TGTGCCAGCAGCTCCTCGGGAGCCAGGGCAGATACGCAGTATTTT
TRBJ2-1	.	TRBV29-1	CSVEGTSSYNEQFF	TGCAGCGTTGAAGGCACCAGCTCCTACAATGAGCAGTTCTTC
TRBJ2-7	.	TRBV5-1	CASSSQTGYEQYF	TGCGCCAGCAGCTCCCAAACAGGGTACGAGCAGTACTTC
TRBJ2-1	TRBD2	TRBV4-1	CASSQEDVSAGGPNEQFF	TGCGCCAGCAGCCAAGAGGATGTCTCAGCGGGAGGGCCTAATGAGCAGTTCTTC
TRBJ1-3	TRBD1	TRBV15	CATSGGQKNTIYF	TGTGCCACCAGCGGGGGACAGAAAAACACCATATATTTT
TRBJ2-1	.	TRBV5-1	CASSSTGSSYNEQFF	TGCGCCAGCAGCTCGACAGGAAGCTCCTACAATGAGCAGTTCTTC
TRBJ2-7	TRBD1	TRBV2	CASSGGDRGTYEQYF	TGTGCCAGCAGTGGGGGGGACAGGGGAACCTACGAGCAGTACTTC
TRBJ2-1	TRBD1	TRBV9	CASSVEGASINEQFF	TGTGCCAGCAGCGTAGAGGGGGCGAGTATCAATGAGCAGTTCTTC
TRBJ1-6	.	TRBV2	CASSEFGQSLAYNSPLHF	TGTGCCAGCAGTGAATTTGGGCAGAGTCTTGCCTATAATTCACCCCTCCACTTT
TRBJ2-7	TRBD1	TRBV10-3	CAMGGRDRGGYEQYF	TGTGCCATGGGAGGCAGGGACAGGGGAGGATACGAGCAGTACTTC
TRBJ1-1	.	TRBV9	CASSVGTTEDTEAFF	TGTGCCAGCAGCGTAGGGACAACCGAGGACACTGAAGCTTTCTTT
TRBJ1-1	.	TRBV7-9	CASSIQENTEAFF	TGTGCCAGCAGCATACAGGAGAACACTGAAGCTTTCTTT
TRBJ1-2	TRBD1	TRBV10-3	CAIEGTGGDGYTF	TGTGCCATCGAGGGGACAGGGGGGGATGGCTACACCTTC
TRBJ1-1	.	TRBV25-1	CASSLGGQEAFF	TGTGCCAGCAGCCTGGGGGGGCAGGAAGCTTTCTTT
TRBJ1-5	TRBD1	TRBV7-9	CASSSWTGKDQPQHF	TGTGCCAGCAGCAGCTGGACAGGGAAGGATCAGCCCCAGCATTTT
TRBJ2-3	.	TRBV10-3	CAIRGGSTDTQYF	TGTGCCATCAGGGGGGGTAGCACAGATACGCAGTATTTT
TRBJ1-2	.	TRBV4-1	CASSQDRNGYTF	TGCGCCAGCAGCCAAGATCGTAATGGCTACACCTTC